These T cell receptor beta chains were read from a single sample in a study of shared clonotypes between healthy human individuals. Measured with immunoSEQ multiplex PCR; TCRdb has only the in-frame clones, and not every one. The table includes 1.5 million to 1.9 million clones, 95% to 99% detected once. The sample taken for sequencing was naive CD4+ T cells sorted from blood. The receptors were sampled from a man aged 25-40 years in good health. CDR3s include the opening cysteine and the closing phenylalanine or tryptophan. The order of the fields is D gene, clone size, J gene, V gene, CDR3 protein, CDR3 DNA. The D gene is left open where the match is weak. Size values are once, few and many counts, or a class for expanded clones, and some rows have none.

>.|.|TRBJ1-1|TRBV18
CASSPYSAGLTEAFF
TGTGCCAGCTCACCATACTCGGCAGGGCTCACTGAAGCTTTCTTT
>TRBD2|.|TRBJ2-7|TRBV30
CAYRGGFEQYF
TGTGCCTATCGGGGGGGGTTCGAGCAGTACTTC
>TRBD1|.|TRBJ2-7|TRBV28
CASSHTRQGVYEQYF
TGTGCCAGCAGCCATACCAGACAGGGAGTCTACGAGCAGTACTTC
>.|.|TRBJ1-5|TRBV25-1
CASSGGTHSNQPQHF
TGTGCCAGCAGTGGGGGAACCCATAGCAATCAGCCCCAGCATTTT
>.|.|TRBJ1-1|TRBV18
CASSPVVRDAPEAFF
TGTGCCAGCTCACCGGTTGTGAGGGATGCCCCGGAAGCTTTCTTT
>TRBD2|.|TRBJ2-3|TRBV5-1
CASSLAGGDTQYF
TGCGCCAGCAGCTTAGCGGGAGGAGATACGCAGTATTTT
>TRBD1|once|TRBJ2-2|TRBV23-1
CASKQGRTGELFF
TGCGCCAGTAAACAGGGGAGAACCGGGGAGCTGTTTTTT
>.|.|TRBJ2-3|TRBV11-2
CASSFSPQLPLGTDTQYF
TGTGCCAGCAGCTTTAGCCCTCAACTTCCTCTAGGCACAGATACGCAGTATTTT
>.|.|TRBJ2-7|TRBV10-2
CASSESVQTYEQYF
TGCGCCAGCAGTGAGTCCGTACAAACCTACGAGCAGTACTTC
>TRBD2|.|TRBJ2-7|TRBV19
CASSIRLAASSPHEQYF
TGTGCCAGTAGTATCCGCCTAGCGGCTTCATCCCCCCACGAGCAGTACTTC
>.|.|TRBJ1-3|TRBV7-6
CASSLSAVSSGNTIYF
TGTGCCAGCAGCTTATCGGCTGTTAGCTCTGGAAACACCATATATTTT
>TRBD1|.|TRBJ2-5|TRBV18
CASSPIGTGTKTQYF
TGTGCCAGCTCACCTATCGGGACAGGGACGAAGACCCAGTACTTC
>.|.|TRBJ2-1|TRBV6-4
CASRGGSYNEQFF
TGTGCCAGCAGGGGGGGATCCTACAATGAGCAGTTCTTC
>.|.|TRBJ1-4|TRBV7-9
CASSLGRVAGEKLFF
TGTGCCAGCAGCTTGGGAAGGGTGGCGGGTGAAAAACTGTTTTTT
>.|.|TRBJ2-1|TRBV10-3
CAISGWEAEAVGLNEQFF
TGTGCCATCAGTGGATGGGAAGCGGAAGCGGTGGGGCTCAATGAGCAGTTCTTC
>.|.|TRBJ2-7|TRBV10-3
CAISESAMEQYF
TGTGCCATCAGTGAGTCGGCTATGGAGCAGTACTTC
>TRBD1|.|TRBJ1-1|TRBV19
CASSKSRDRGGTEAFF
TGTGCCAGTAGTAAATCCCGGGACAGGGGAGGCACTGAAGCTTTCTTT
>.|.|TRBJ1-5|TRBV28
CASSFRAGQRSNQPQHF
TGTGCCAGCAGTTTTAGGGCAGGCCAAAGGTCCAATCAGCCCCAGCATTTT
>.|.|TRBJ2-7|TRBV5-1
CASSGALGVFHEQYF
TGCGCCAGCAGCGGGGCGTTGGGGGTTTTTCACGAGCAGTACTTC
>.|.|TRBJ2-5|TRBV25-1
CASSLELQETQYF
TGTGCCAGCAGTCTCGAATTACAAGAGACCCAGTACTTC
>.|.|TRBJ2-7|TRBV6-1
CASSSGPYEQYF
TGTGCCAGCAGTTCAGGACCCTACGAGCAGTACTTC
>TRBD1|.|TRBJ1-5|TRBV6-5
CASSYQGASYQPQHF
TGTGCCAGCAGTTACCAGGGGGCCTCGTATCAGCCCCAGCATTTT
>.|.|TRBJ1-1|TRBV18
CASSPQEYPSGEAFF
TGTGCCAGCTCACCACAGGAATATCCGTCCGGAGAAGCTTTCTTT
>.|.|TRBJ2-7|TRBV16
CASSPRVGPGQEYEQYF
TGTGCCAGCAGCCCCAGAGTGGGGCCGGGACAAGAATACGAGCAGTACTTC
>.|once|TRBJ2-2|TRBV7-2
CASSLFGGANTGELFF
TGTGCCAGCAGCTTATTTGGGGGAGCGAACACCGGGGAGCTGTTTTTT
>.|.|TRBJ2-3|TRBV7-2
CASSFSGTSKDTQYF
TGTGCCAGCAGCTTCTCCGGGACTTCGAAAGATACGCAGTATTTT
>.|.|TRBJ1-2|TRBV28
CASSSVGTYGYTF
TGTGCCAGCAGCTCGGTAGGGACCTATGGCTACACCTTC
>.|.|TRBJ2-3|TRBV5-4
CASSGGAATRTDTQYF
TGTGCCAGCAGCGGGGGGGCAGCGACTAGGACAGATACGCAGTATTTT
>TRBD1|.|TRBJ2-3|TRBV7-9
CASRTRWDSRTDTQYF
TGTGCCAGCAGAACACGCTGGGACAGCCGGACAGATACGCAGTATTTT
>TRBD2|.|TRBJ2-3|TRBV20-1
CSIAGADTQYF
TGCAGTATAGCGGGAGCAGATACGCAGTATTTT
>TRBD2|.|TRBJ2-1|TRBV27
CASSPLRLADYNEQFF
TGTGCCAGCAGTCCCCTGCGACTAGCGGATTACAATGAGCAGTTCTTC
>.|.|TRBJ1-5|TRBV6-5
CASSRKQGVSQPQHF
TGTGCCAGCAGCCGTAAACAGGGTGTTTCTCAGCCCCAGCATTTT
>.|.|TRBJ2-7|TRBV18
CASSPLATADEQYF
TGTGCCAGCTCGCCCCTAGCGACAGCCGACGAGCAGTACTTC
>TRBD1|.|TRBJ2-4|TRBV6-1
CASSVIGTGGTKNIQYF
TGTGCCAGCAGTGTCATCGGGACAGGGGGGACCAAAAACATTCAGTACTTC
>TRBD2|.|TRBJ2-7|TRBV6-5
CASRGLAGVGEQYF
TGTGCCAGCAGGGGACTAGCGGGAGTCGGGGAGCAGTACTTC
>.|.|TRBJ1-3|TRBV2
CASSEDSPGNTIYF
TGTGCCAGCAGCGAGGACAGTCCTGGAAACACCATATATTTT
>TRBD2|.|TRBJ2-7|TRBV4-2
CASSQGSGRAYEQYF
TGTGCCAGCAGCCAAGGGAGCGGGAGGGCTTACGAGCAGTACTTC
>TRBD1|.|TRBJ1-3|TRBV18
CASSPTKGGSSSGNTIYF
TGTGCCAGCTCACCAACTAAAGGGGGCTCGAGCTCTGGAAACACCATATATTTT
>.|.|TRBJ2-1|TRBV5-1
CASSLGRAGEQFF
TGCGCCAGCAGCCTTGGTAGGGCTGGGGAGCAGTTCTTC
>TRBD2|.|TRBJ2-1|TRBV5-1
CASSLAGGRSSYNEQFF
TGCGCCAGCAGCTTGGCCGGCGGGAGGAGCTCCTACAATGAGCAGTTCTTC
>.|.|TRBJ1-1|TRBV2
CASSGSTGNTEAFF
TGTGCCAGCAGTGGATCGACGGGGAACACTGAAGCTTTCTTT
>TRBD2|.|TRBJ2-1|TRBV10-3
CAISEETSGNEQFF
TGTGCCATCAGTGAGGAGACTAGCGGGAACGAGCAGTTCTTC
>TRBD1|.|TRBJ2-7|TRBV7-2
CASSRQGGEQYF
TGTGCCAGCAGCCGACAGGGTGGCGAGCAGTACTTC
>.|.|TRBJ2-1|TRBV6-4
CASSDVTTNEQFF
TGTGCCAGCAGTGACGTGACTACCAATGAGCAGTTCTTC
>TRBD2|.|TRBJ2-5|TRBV25-1
CASSDGLAGRMETQYF
TGTGCCAGCAGTGATGGTCTAGCGGGAAGGATGGAGACCCAGTACTTC
>TRBD1|.|TRBJ2-3|TRBV28
CASSSPGTGGTDTQYF
TGTGCCAGCAGTTCCCCCGGGACAGGGGGCACAGATACGCAGTATTTT
>TRBD2|.|TRBJ2-7|TRBV7-9
CASGIAGVGREQYF
TGTGCCAGCGGAATAGCGGGTGTAGGGAGGGAGCAGTACTTC
>TRBD1|.|TRBJ1-1|TRBV30
CAWTGQGAVSYTEAFF
TGTGCCTGGACCGGACAGGGGGCAGTTTCGTACACTGAAGCTTTCTTT
>.|.|TRBJ1-5|TRBV28
CASSFRRLQPQHF
TGTGCCAGCAGCTTCCGGCGGTTACAGCCCCAGCATTTT
>TRBD2|.|TRBJ2-1|TRBV5-5
CASSFTGTSGLNEQFF
TGTGCCAGCAGCTTCACCGGGACTAGCGGGCTCAATGAGCAGTTCTTC
>TRBD1|.|TRBJ1-5|TRBV7-9
CASSLGTGGSQPQHF
TGTGCCAGCAGCTTAGGTACAGGGGGCAGTCAGCCCCAGCATTTT
>TRBD2|.|TRBJ2-3|TRBV5-1
CASSPGLAGGPKHSGTQYF
TGCGCCAGCAGCCCGGGACTAGCGGGAGGGCCAAAGCACAGCGGTACGCAGTATTTT
>.|.|TRBJ2-5|TRBV5-5
CASSPRSSGEETQYF
TGTGCCAGCAGCCCGAGGAGCTCAGGGGAAGAGACCCAGTACTTC